The next 6 T cell receptor beta chains were all read from a single sample in a study of blood T cell repertoires in COVID-19. The assay was immunoSEQ multiplex PCR, and TCRdb's table has in-frame clones only and misses some. The repertoire holds about 300,000 clones, with around 86% as singletons. The sample consisted of peripheral blood. The source is a human donor in a cohort sampled during active COVID-19.

The chain is built from TRBV12-3 or TRBV12-4 and TRBJ2-2; D gene unclear. With 3 bases removed from V and 6 bases from J, the gap between germline ends came to 8 bases. This CDR3 spans 13 amino acids. The CDR3 reads CASSFNPAGELFF. CDR3 DNA sequence: TGTGCCAGCAGTTTTAATCCGGCCGGGGAGCTGTTTTTT.

This clone is a singleton in its sample. The chain carries TRBV25-1 and TRBJ2-7; TRBD1 might be the D (6 bases). CDR3 length equals 14 residues. V lost 3 bases to trimming and J lost 0 bases, with 9 bases between them. CDR1 is MGHDK, CDR2 SYGVNS, per germline. The CDR3 protein is CASSELDSSYEQYF. DNA for the CDR3: TGTGCCAGCAGTGAGTTGGACAGCTCCTACGAGCAGTACTTC.

The J gene is TRBJ1-3, the V gene TRBV27, with 7 bases lining up with TRBD1. This CDR3 spans 15 amino acids. Germline CDR1 is MNHEY and CDR2 is SMNVEV (reference sequence). V dropped 2 bases and J dropped 3; count of bases not matched to a gene: 4. In nucleotides, the CDR3 is TGTGCCAGCAGTTTAACAGGGGTATTTGGAAACACCATATATTTT. Translated: CASSLTGVFGNTIYF.

The J gene is TRBJ1-1, the V gene TRBV7-9; 7 bases agree with TRBD1. The CDR3 has 13 amino acids. Germline CDR1 is SEHNR and CDR2 is FQNEAQ (reference sequence). J lost 5 bases, V lost 5 bases, and 5 bases had no gene match. The CDR3 nucleotides read TGTGCCAGCAGCCAGACAGGGTTAACTGAAGCTTTCTTT. This codes for CASSQTGLTEAFF.

The V and J genes are TRBV2 and TRBJ2-4; the match to TRBD2 covers 8 bases. Trimming took 4 bases from V and 1 from J; bases not matched to a gene: 21. This CDR3 region has 21 residues. Germline V lookup: CDR1 SNHLY, CDR2 FYNNEI. The CDR3 DNA follows: TGTGCCAGCAGTGGCCCCAGAGCGGGAGATTGGAGTGTGAGGGCCAAAAACATTCAGTACTTC. Translated, it gives CASSGPRAGDWSVRAKNIQYF. Supplemented by reference TRBV2 and TRBJ2-4, the full variable domain reads EPEVTQTPSHQVTQMGQEVILRCVPISNHLYFYWYRQILGQKVEFLVSFYNNEISEKSEIFDDQFSVERPDGSNFTLKIRSTKLEDSAMYFCASSGPRAGDWSVRAKNIQYFGAGTRLSVL.

The chain combines TRBV7-9 with TRBJ2-1; tentatively, D is TRBD2 (7 bases). Germline lookup yields CDR1 SEHNR and CDR2 FQNEAQ (reference sequence). V shed 0 bases and J shed 6 bases, with 9 bases lying between them. CDR3 length: 14 residues. The CDR3 reads CASSLAGGGNEQFF. CDR3 nucleotides: TGTGCCAGCAGCTTAGCGGGAGGGGGCAATGAGCAGTTCTTC.